The subject of this entry is one T cell receptor beta chain. Only in-frame clones appear in the TCRdb table, and some are missing; sequencing was by immunoSEQ multiplex PCR. The sample includes 300,000 or so clones, 86% of them seen just once. These data are taken from a study of blood T cell repertoires in COVID-19. Study as a whole: T cells, B-cell-depleted T cells, or PBMCs provided the cDNA or gDNA that served as material.

The V gene's germline CDR1 is SNHLY and CDR2 FYNNEI. Trimming pared 4 bases from V and 4 bases from J, leaving 7 bases between. The CDR3 has 12 amino acids. The gene calls are TRBV2 and TRBJ1-2; the D gene is possibly TRBD1 (5 bases). What was sequenced was peripheral blood. This receptor was identified in a woman aged 45-65 years with acute or convalescent COVID-19. CDR3 in amino acids: CASSGQIYGYTF. CDR3 DNA: TGTGCCAGCAGTGGACAGATCTATGGCTACACCTTC.